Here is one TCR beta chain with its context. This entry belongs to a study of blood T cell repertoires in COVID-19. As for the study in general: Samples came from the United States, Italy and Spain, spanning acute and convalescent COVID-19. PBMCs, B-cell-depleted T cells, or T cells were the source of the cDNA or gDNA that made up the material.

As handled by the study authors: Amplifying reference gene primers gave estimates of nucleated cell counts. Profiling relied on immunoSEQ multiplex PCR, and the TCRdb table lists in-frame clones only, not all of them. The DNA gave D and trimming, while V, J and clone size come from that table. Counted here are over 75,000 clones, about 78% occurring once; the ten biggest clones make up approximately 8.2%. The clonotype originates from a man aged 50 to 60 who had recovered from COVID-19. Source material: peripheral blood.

The CDR3 here is CASSPISDLQDTQYF. CDR3 DNA sequence: TGTGCCAGCTCACCAATAAGCGACCTCCAGGATACGCAGTATTTT. The rearrangement links TRBV18 to TRBJ2-3, with unresolved D. There are 15 residues in the CDR3. The germline V and J ends were trimmed by 2 bases and 6 bases, with 15 bases remaining between them. Germline V gene lookup returns CDR1 KGHSH and CDR2 LQKENI.